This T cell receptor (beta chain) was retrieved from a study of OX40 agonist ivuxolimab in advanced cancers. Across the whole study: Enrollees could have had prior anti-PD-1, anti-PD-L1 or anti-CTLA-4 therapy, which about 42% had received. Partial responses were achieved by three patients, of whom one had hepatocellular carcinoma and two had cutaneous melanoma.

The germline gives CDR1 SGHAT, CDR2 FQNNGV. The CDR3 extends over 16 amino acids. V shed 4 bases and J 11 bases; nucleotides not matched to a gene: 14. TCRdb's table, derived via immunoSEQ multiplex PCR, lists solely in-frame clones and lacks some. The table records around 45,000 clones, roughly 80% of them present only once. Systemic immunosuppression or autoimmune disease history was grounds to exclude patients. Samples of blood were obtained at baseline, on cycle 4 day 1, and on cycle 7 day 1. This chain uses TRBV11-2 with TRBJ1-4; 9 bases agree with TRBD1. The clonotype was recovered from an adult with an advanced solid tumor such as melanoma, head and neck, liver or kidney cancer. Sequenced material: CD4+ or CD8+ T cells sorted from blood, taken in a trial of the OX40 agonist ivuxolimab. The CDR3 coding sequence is TGTGCCAGCAGCTCGACTTCGGACAGGGGTCCATCCAAACTGTTTTTT. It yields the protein CASSSTSDRGPSKLFF.